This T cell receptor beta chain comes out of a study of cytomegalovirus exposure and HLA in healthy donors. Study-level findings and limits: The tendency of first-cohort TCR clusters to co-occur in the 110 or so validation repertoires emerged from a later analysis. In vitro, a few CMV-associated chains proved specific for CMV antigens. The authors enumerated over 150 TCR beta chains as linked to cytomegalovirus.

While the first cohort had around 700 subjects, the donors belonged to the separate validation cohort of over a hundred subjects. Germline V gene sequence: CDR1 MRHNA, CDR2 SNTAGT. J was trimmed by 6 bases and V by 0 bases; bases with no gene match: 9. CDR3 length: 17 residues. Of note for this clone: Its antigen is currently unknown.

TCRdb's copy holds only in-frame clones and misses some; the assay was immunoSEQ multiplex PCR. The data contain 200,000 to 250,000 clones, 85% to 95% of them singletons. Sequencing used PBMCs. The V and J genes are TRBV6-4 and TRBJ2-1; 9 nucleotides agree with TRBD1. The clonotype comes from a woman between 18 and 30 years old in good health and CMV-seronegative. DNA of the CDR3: TGTGCCAGCAGTGACTCGCCCGACCCGACAGGGGGCAATGAGCAGTTCTTC. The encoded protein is CASSDSPDPTGGNEQFF.